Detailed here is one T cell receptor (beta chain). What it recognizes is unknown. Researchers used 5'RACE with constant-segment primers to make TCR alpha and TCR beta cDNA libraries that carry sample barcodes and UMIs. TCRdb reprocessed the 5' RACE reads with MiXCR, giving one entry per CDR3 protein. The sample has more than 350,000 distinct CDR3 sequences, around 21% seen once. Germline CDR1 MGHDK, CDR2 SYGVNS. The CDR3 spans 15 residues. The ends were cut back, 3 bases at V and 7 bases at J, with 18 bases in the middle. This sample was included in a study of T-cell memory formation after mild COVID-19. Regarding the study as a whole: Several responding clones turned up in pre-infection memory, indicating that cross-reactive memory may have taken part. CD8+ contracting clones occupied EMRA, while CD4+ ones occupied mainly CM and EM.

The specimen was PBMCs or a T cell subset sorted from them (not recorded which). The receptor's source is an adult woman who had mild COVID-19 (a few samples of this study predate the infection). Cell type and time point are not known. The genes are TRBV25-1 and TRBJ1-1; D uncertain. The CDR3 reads CASSELEPAEGEAFF. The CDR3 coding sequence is TGTGCCAGCAGTGAGCTCGAGCCGGCGGAAGGTGAAGCTTTCTTT.